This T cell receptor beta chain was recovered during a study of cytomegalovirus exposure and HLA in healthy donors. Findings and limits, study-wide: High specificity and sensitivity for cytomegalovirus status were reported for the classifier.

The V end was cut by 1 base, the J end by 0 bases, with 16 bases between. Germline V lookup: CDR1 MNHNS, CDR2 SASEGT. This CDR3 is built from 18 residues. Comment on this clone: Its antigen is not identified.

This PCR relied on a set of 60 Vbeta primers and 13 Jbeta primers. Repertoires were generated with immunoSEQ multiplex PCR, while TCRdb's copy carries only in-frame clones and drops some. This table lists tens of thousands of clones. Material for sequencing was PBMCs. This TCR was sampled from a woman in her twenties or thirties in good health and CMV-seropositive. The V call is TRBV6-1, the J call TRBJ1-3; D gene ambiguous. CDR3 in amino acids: CASSEVNSPTTSGNTIYF. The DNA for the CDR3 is TGTGCCAGCAGTGAAGTTAACTCTCCGACTACCTCTGGAAACACCATATATTTT.